The source of this T cell receptor (beta chain) is a study of T-cell memory formation after mild COVID-19. Study information: Clusters were largely donor specific. Whole-study findings and limits: Later expanders leaned CD4+, whereas clones that contracted between day 15 and 85 were balanced CD4/CD8. Some SARS-CoV-2-responding clones were already detected in memory before infection. Contracting CD4+ clones lay largely in CM and EM, with CD8+ ones residing in EMRA.

V was pared by 0 bases and J by 4 bases, with 18 bases between. From germline, CDR1 is LGHNA and CDR2 YSLEER. The CDR3 runs to 17 residues. This clonotype was detected only a few times. Antigen: not known. TCRdb itself ran the 5' RACE reads through MiXCR, one entry per CDR3 protein. The sample holds some 82,000 distinct CDR3 sequences, roughly 13% seen once. V gene TRBV4-3 combines with J gene TRBJ1-2, with D perhaps TRBD1 (6 bases). The sequenced material came from PBMCs or a T cell subset sorted from them (not recorded which). This TCR derives from a man younger than 30 who had mild COVID-19 (a few samples of this study predate the infection). Cell type and time point are not known. CDR3 bases: TGCGCCAGCAGCCAAGATCCCACAGGGAGAGAGGTCTATGGCTACACCTTC. Translating gives CASSQDPTGREVYGYTF.